The 20 T cell receptor beta chains presented below share a single source sample, sequenced in a study of identical twins (dated by TCRdb to 2016 to 2017). Library preparation was by 5' RACE. Instrument used: Illumina HiSeq 2000. TCRdb trimmed the raw reads at Q25, called clones with MiXCR and kept productive beta chains. When rows share a CDR3 protein, they turn into one entry using the most common DNA and genes. Counted in this sample were 650,000 to 800,000 distinct CDR3 sequences; under 9% of them appeared once. The ten largest clonotypes hold 0.98% of the sample. The sample was also linked to a second study, of yellow fever vaccine responses in identical twins.

The specimen was PBMCs. Receptor source: a woman aged 18-29 years in good health.

This clonotype was detected a few times. J is TRBJ2-3 and V is TRBV24-1; D gene unclear. Trimming shortened V by 0 bases and J by 4 bases, and 10 bases separated the two germline ends. The CDR3 runs 15 residues. Per germline, CDR1 KGHDR and CDR2 SFDVKD. CDR3 in DNA: TGTGCCACCAGTGATTTGTCATCCGAGGCAGATACGCAGTATTTT. Protein: CATSDLSSEADTQYF.

This clonotype occurred a few times. V is TRBV3-1 and J is TRBJ2-3; tentatively, D is TRBD1 (5 bases). V was pared by 2 bases and J by 6 bases, with 15 bases between. CDR1 and CDR2 (germline): LGHDT, YNNKEL (reference sequence). The CDR3 contains 15 residues. CDR3 nucleotide sequence: TGTGCCAGCAGCCAAATGGACATCTTATCCGATACGCAGTATTTT. Translated, it gives CASSQMDILSDTQYF.

This clonotype was seen many times. V gene TRBV7-2 combines with J gene TRBJ2-7; D is possibly TRBD2 (6 bases). The CDR3 contains 15 residues. Trimming removed 3 bases at V and 0 bases at J, with 12 bases between. The germline V gene has CDR1 SGHTA and CDR2 FQGNSA. In DNA, the CDR3 is TGTGCCAGCAGCTTCTCAGCGGGCCTCTCCTACGAGCAGTACTTC. This gives the protein CASSFSAGLSYEQYF.

The DNA for the CDR3 is TGTGCCAGCAGTTCTTGGGGGCGAAGTTTCGATGAGCAGTTCTTC. Translation: CASSSWGRSFDEQFF. The rearrangement joins TRBV28 to TRBJ2-1, with TRBD1 as a possible D gene (6 bases). The CDR3 is made up of 15 amino acids. V was shortened by 4 bases and J by 8 bases, with 18 bases between the two germline ends. Germline V lookup: CDR1 MDHEN, CDR2 SYDVKM.

The chain employs TRBV3-1 and TRBJ2-4; tentatively, D is TRBD1 or TRBD2 (6 bases each). The CDR3 covers 16 residues. V lost 4 bases, J lost 3 bases, and 16 bases lay in between. CDR1 is LGHDT and CDR2 is YNNKEL in the germline V gene (reference sequence). As DNA, the CDR3 is TGTGCCAGCAGCCGAACGGGGGCCCTTGGCAAAAACATTCAGTACTTC. This sequence encodes CASSRTGALGKNIQYF.

The chain couples TRBV7-6 to TRBJ2-2; no reliable D call. CDR1 is SGHVS and CDR2 is FNYEAQ in the germline V gene. The CDR3 covers 14 residues. Trimming left V 6 bases short and J 1 base short, with 9 bases between. CDR3 residues: CASSPWKNTGELFF. The CDR3 region has the DNA TGTGCCAGCAGTCCGTGGAAGAACACCGGGGAGCTGTTTTTT.

The CDR3 DNA reads as TGTGCCAGCAGCACGACCCCAAAAATTTCACACTTCTACGAGCAGTACTTC. Translation: CASSTTPKISHFYEQYF. The chain has TRBV7-9 and TRBJ2-7; D gene uncertain. V was cut by 5 bases and J by 3 bases, with 23 bases left in between. Germline assignment: CDR1 SEHNR and CDR2 FQNEAQ (reference sequence). This CDR3 is 17 amino acids long.

This clonotype has at least ten counts. The chain is built from TRBV7-8 and TRBJ2-3; a possible D gene is TRBD2 (6 bases). Trimming shortened V by 5 bases and J by 6 bases, and 18 bases separated the two germline ends. From germline, CDR1 is SGHVS and CDR2 FQNEAQ. The CDR3 extends over 15 amino acids. The CDR3 loop is CASSLKPAGRDTQYF. The CDR3 coding sequence is TGTGCCAGCAGCCTAAAGCCGGCAGGGAGGGATACGCAGTATTTT.

This clonotype was seen only a few times. The chain carries TRBV7-9 and TRBJ2-1; 9 nucleotides match TRBD1. The V gene end was trimmed by 2 bases and the J gene end by 7 bases; junction bases not matched to a gene: 6. The CDR3 loop spans 15 amino acids. Germline V gives CDR1 SEHNR, CDR2 FQNEAQ (reference sequence). The CDR3, as DNA: TGTGCCAGCAGCTTAAGTGGGACAGGGTGGAATGAGCAGTTCTTC. This codes for CASSLSGTGWNEQFF.

V usage is TRBV6-5 and J usage is TRBJ2-2, with TRBD2 matching over 9 bases. From germline, CDR1 is MNHEY and CDR2 SVGAGI. CDR3 length equals 16 residues. V dropped 2 bases and J dropped 6; count of bases not matched to a gene: 7. CDR3 residues: CASSYLAGGLSGELFF. CDR3 DNA: TGTGCCAGCAGTTACCTCGCGGGGGGGCTATCCGGGGAGCTGTTTTTT.

This clonotype was picked up a small number of times. The rearrangement links TRBV2 to TRBJ2-3, with 11 bases identical to TRBD1. Germline V gives CDR1 SNHLY, CDR2 FYNNEI. The CDR3 spans 16 residues. V was pared by 2 bases and J by 13 bases, with 14 bases of the junction left unmatched. As DNA, the CDR3 is TGTGCCAGCAGTGAAAGGACAGGGGGCACCTCAGCTTGGAAGTATTTT. Residues: CASSERTGGTSAWKYF. Full variable domain (missing parts from reference TRBV2 and TRBJ2-3): EPEVTQTPSHQVTQMGQEVILRCVPISNHLYFYWYRQILGQKVEFLVSFYNNEISEKSEIFDDQFSVERPDGSNFTLKIRSTKLEDSAMYFCASSERTGGTSAWKYFGPGTRLTVL.

This clonotype turned up a few times. J is TRBJ1-1 and V is TRBV7-9, with 8 nucleotides matching TRBD1. Germline CDR1 reads SEHNR; CDR2 reads FQNEAQ (reference sequence). V was clipped by 5 bases and J by 6 bases; unmatched bases: 14. This CDR3 is 16 amino acids long. CDR3 region: CASSPGGIRIFAEAFF. The CDR3 bases are TGTGCCAGCAGCCCAGGGGGCATCAGGATATTCGCTGAAGCTTTCTTT. The variable domain in full, with the rest retrieved from reference TRBV7-9 and TRBJ1-1, is DTGVSQNPRHKITKRGQNVTFRCDPISEHNRLYWYRQTLGQGPEFLTYFQNEAQLEKSRLLSDRFSAERPKGSFSTLEIQRTEQGDSAMYLCASSPGGIRIFAEAFFGQGTRLTVV.

This clonotype was picked up a small number of times. This chain connects TRBV29-1 to TRBJ2-3; possibly TRBD1 for D (5 bases). This CDR3 is 14 amino acids long. Trimming took 4 bases from V and 3 from J, leaving 14 bases between them. The germline V gene has CDR1 SQVTM and CDR2 ANQGSEA. CDR3 sequence reads: CSVVTGPITDTQYF. CDR3 DNA: TGCAGCGTTGTTACAGGTCCTATAACAGATACGCAGTATTTT.

This clonotype has a handful of counts. The CDR3 DNA reads TGTGCCAGCTCCCCAACAGTAAACACAGATACGCAGTATTTT. Protein product: CASSPTVNTDTQYF. V and J are TRBV18 and TRBJ2-3, with D unresolved. Germline-derived CDR1 and CDR2 are KGHSH and LQKENI. The CDR3 is 14 amino acids. V was clipped by 6 bases and J by 2 bases, with 12 bases between them. The full variable domain, its missing parts supplied by reference TRBV18 and TRBJ2-3, is NAGVMQNPRHLVRRRGQEARLRCSPMKGHSHVYWYRQLPEEGLKFMVYLQKENIIDESGMPKERFSAEFPKEGPSILRIQQVVRGDSAAYFCASSPTVNTDTQYFGPGTRLTVL.

V is TRBV15 and J is TRBJ2-4; 9 nucleotides agree with TRBD2. This CDR3 region has 17 residues. From germline, CDR1 is LNHNV and CDR2 YYDKDF (reference sequence). The V and J ends lost 5 bases and 5 bases, in that order; junction bases with no gene match: 13. The CDR3 DNA follows: TGTGCCACCAGCGTAGGGGGTAGCGGGAGATTGGAAAACATTCAGTACTTC. This codes for CATSVGGSGRLENIQYF.

The V and J genes are TRBV20-1 and TRBJ2-7; 9 bases align to TRBD2. The length of the CDR3 is 16 residues. V was pared by 0 bases and J by 2 bases, with 8 bases of the junction left unmatched. The germline V gene encodes CDR1 DFQATT and CDR2 SNEGSKA (reference sequence). The CDR3 reads CSARDRGLATAYEQYF. Here the CDR3 DNA reads TGCAGTGCTAGAGACCGTGGACTAGCGACAGCCTACGAGCAGTACTTC.

The chain carries TRBV24-1 and TRBJ2-7; D might be TRBD1 or TRBD2, each matching 5 bases. The germline V gene encodes CDR1 KGHDR and CDR2 SFDVKD. The CDR3 sequence is 14 residues long. Trimming shortened V by 2 bases and J by 10 bases, and 17 bases separated the two germline ends. The CDR3: CATSDSDITGRQYF. The CDR3 bases are TGTGCCACCAGTGATTCTGATATTACGGGGCGACAGTACTTC.

Many counts were recorded for this clonotype. The genes are TRBV5-1 and TRBJ2-1; D not certain. The CDR3 covers 15 residues. V lost 1 base to trimming and J lost 3 bases, with 11 bases between them. Germline values: CDR1 SGHRS, CDR2 YFSETQ. The CDR3 sequence: CASSLFGQDYNEQFF. Written as DNA, the CDR3 is TGCGCCAGCAGCTTGTTCGGGCAGGACTACAATGAGCAGTTCTTC.

V gene TRBV29-1 combines with J gene TRBJ2-1; D possibly corresponds to TRBD2 (5 bases). This CDR3 spans 15 amino acids. CDR1 SQVTM and CDR2 ANQGSEA come from the germline V gene. V was trimmed by 4 bases and J by 0 bases, leaving 13 bases between them. The CDR3 sequence is CSVVLGKSSYNEQFF. In DNA form, the CDR3 reads TGCAGCGTTGTACTCGGGAAGAGCTCCTACAATGAGCAGTTCTTC.

The chain couples TRBV2 to TRBJ2-7; 9 nucleotides match TRBD2. The CDR3 extends over 14 amino acids. The V gene end was trimmed by 7 bases and the J gene end by 2 bases; junction bases not matched to a gene: 6. Germline V gene data show CDR1 as SNHLY and CDR2 as FYNNEI. Here the CDR3 reads CASNGERGAYEQYF. CDR3 DNA sequence: TGTGCCAGCAATGGGGAGCGGGGGGCCTACGAGCAGTACTTC.